This record looks at one TCR beta chain sequence and its context. Its target is unknown. The CDR3 loop spans 17 amino acids. V lost 0 bases and J 4 bases, leaving 18 bases between the germline ends. The germline V gene encodes CDR1 WNHNN and CDR2 SYGVQD (reference sequence). This specimen belongs to a study of cytomegalovirus exposure and HLA in healthy donors. Whole-study context: In an earlier analysis, around 120 million unique TCR beta sequences were found from some 200 million T cells.

In the PCR, 60 Vbeta and 13 Jbeta primers were used. Only in-frame clones appear in the TCRdb table, and some are missing; sequencing was by immunoSEQ multiplex PCR. The repertoire holds around 130,000 clones, with over 60% as singletons. Whole-study findings and limits: Other equally common chains were less clonally expanded than HLA-associated TCR beta chains, a later analysis showed. Another analysis was done later, and it associated fewer than 20,000 TCR beta sequences with HLA alleles at 0.05 false discovery rate.

This TCR was recovered from a man between 18 and 29 years old in good health and CMV-seronegative. The chain recombines TRBV10-1 with TRBJ2-5, with a weak D call TRBD1 (5 bases). Sequenced sample: PBMCs. The CDR3 nucleotides read TGCGCCAGCAGTGAGTCAACTCCCGGCAGGGTGGGAGAGACCCAGTACTTC. It translates to CASSESTPGRVGETQYF.